This T cell receptor beta chain was sequenced during a study of blood T cell repertoires in COVID-19. V shed 10 bases and J 3 bases; nucleotides not matched to a gene: 4. Germline-derived CDR1 and CDR2 are ENHRY and SYGVKD. CDR3 length: 12 residues. The assay was immunoSEQ multiplex PCR, and TCRdb's table has in-frame clones only and misses some. The sample consists of 250,000 to 300,000 clones, approximately 87% of them appearing once. This sequence was found in a woman aged 30 to 39 with COVID-19, enrolled during active disease. The rearrangement links TRBV10-3 to TRBJ1-2; 8 bases match TRBD1. Sequencing was carried out using peripheral blood. CDR3 coding DNA: TGTGCCACCCAACAGGGGGACTATGGCTACACCTTC. As protein: CATQQGDYGYTF.